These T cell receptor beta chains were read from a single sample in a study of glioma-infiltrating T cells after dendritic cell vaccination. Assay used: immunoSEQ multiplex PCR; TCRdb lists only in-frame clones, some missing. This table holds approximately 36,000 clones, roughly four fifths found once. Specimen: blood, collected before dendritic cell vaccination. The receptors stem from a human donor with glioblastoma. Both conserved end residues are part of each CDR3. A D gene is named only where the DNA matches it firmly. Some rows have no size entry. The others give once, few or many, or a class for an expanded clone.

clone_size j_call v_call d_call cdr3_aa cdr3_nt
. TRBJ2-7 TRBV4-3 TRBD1 CASSQASGTGDRQYF TGCGCCAGCAGCCAAGCTAGTGGGACAGGAGATCGGCAGTACTTC
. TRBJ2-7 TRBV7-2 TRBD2 CASSWGLAGEGYEQYF TGTGCCAGCAGCTGGGGACTAGCGGGGGAGGGCTACGAGCAGTACTTC
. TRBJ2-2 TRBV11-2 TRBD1 CASSLDRGGTGELFF TGTGCCAGCAGCCTGGACAGGGGGGGTACCGGGGAGCTGTTTTTT
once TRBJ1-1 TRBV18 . CASSSDTEAFF TGTGCCAGCTCATCCGACACTGAAGCTTTCTTT
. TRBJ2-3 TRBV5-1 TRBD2 CASSISGLAGGDTQYF TGCGCCAGCAGCATATCGGGACTAGCGGGGGGAGATACGCAGTATTTT
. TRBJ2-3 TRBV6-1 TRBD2 CASSESLASGGTDTQYF TGTGCCAGCAGTGAATCTTTGGCTAGCGGGGGCACAGATACGCAGTATTTT
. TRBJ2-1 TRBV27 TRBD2 CASSLGGSSYNEQFF TGTGCCAGCAGTTTAGGCGGGAGCTCCTACAATGAGCAGTTCTTC
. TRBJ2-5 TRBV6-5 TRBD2 CASSMERGARRTQYF TGTGCCAGCAGTATGGAGCGGGGGGCCCGCAGGACCCAGTACTTC
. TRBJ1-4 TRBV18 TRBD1 CASSTDRGNEKLFF TGTGCCAGCTCAACTGACAGGGGGAATGAAAAACTGTTTTTT
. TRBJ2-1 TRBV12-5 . CASGFDSNPLSYNEQFF TGTGCTAGTGGTTTTGACTCTAACCCTCTATCCTACAATGAGCAGTTCTTC
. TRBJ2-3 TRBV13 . CASSLLPVTDTQYF TGTGCCAGCAGCTTACTCCCCGTCACAGATACGCAGTATTTT